This is a list of T cell receptor beta chains from one sample in a study of T cell repertoires in cytomegalovirus infection. These TCRs are of unknown antigen specificity. TCRdb re-derived calls from the reads in MiXCR, one entry per CDR3 protein. The sample has about 890,000 distinct CDR3 sequences; approximately 33% are singletons. The sample consisted of cultured CD8+ T cells from PBMCs, taken from culture after CMV antigen stimulation. The receptor source for this set is a human donor in good health (CMV status not recorded). Some clones in this sample may be carry-over from other donors' samples. Both conserved end residues are trimmed from each CDR3.

V gene	CDR3 protein
TRBV29-1	SVEVLMREVAKNIQY
TRBV6-6	ASSYVGTANTGELF
TRBV13	ASSFGATDSPLH
TRBV7-2	ASSFDSYNEQF
TRBV20-1	SAHQGNSNQPQH
TRBV19	ASSIGADSYEQY
TRBV10-3	AISGANSYEQY
TRBV7-9	ASSREGVQETQY
TRBV9	ASSETGGANGYT
TRBV15	ATSRDRRSAGEAF
TRBV7-8	ASSLTSRDSFYT
TRBV11-2	ASSVLTFGQGILYEQY
TRBV19	ASSKSSGPREKLF
TRBV29-1	SVEDRDREVGEAF
TRBV6-2/TRBV6-3	ASSYRLLGGELF
TRBV28	ASSYRDFRYNEQF
TRBV7-6	ASSTGTRSTGELF
TRBV6-4	VSSSAGGPDTQY
TRBV5-6	ASSFSGTIDEQY
TRBV28	ASSVLRLQPQH
TRBV5-4	ASSLTGRSDTGELF
TRBV10-3	AISRRDLEETQY
TRBV4-1	ASSRGDRKDQPQH
TRBV24-1	ATSDSGGQGLYGYT
TRBV6-5	ASSYSGSGNTIY
TRBV7-9	ASSLTGAPPYNEQF